This T cell receptor beta chain was profiled in a study of blood T cell repertoires in COVID-19. J gave up 5 bases and V 4 bases, and 0 bases lay outside the gene matches. This CDR3 region has 12 residues. From germline, CDR1 is LGHNT and CDR2 FRNRAP. The data were produced by immunoSEQ multiplex PCR, yet TCRdb's version contains in-frame clones alone and is incomplete. Of more than 150,000 clones listed, almost 85% are singletons. V and J are TRBV12-5 and TRBJ2-5; 8 bases agree with TRBD1. The receptor's source is a man in his late teens or twenties with active or convalescent COVID-19. The sample consisted of peripheral blood. This chain's CDR3 is CASGWDRETQYF. CDR3 coding DNA: TGTGCTAGTGGTTGGGACAGGGAGACCCAGTACTTC.